This paragraph covers one TCR beta chain sequence. In the original workflow: Amplifying reference gene primers gave estimates of nucleated cell counts. Using immunoSEQ multiplex PCR, the repertoire was profiled, and TCRdb retains in-frame clones only, with some absent. That table gives V, J and clone size, and the DNA gave D and trimming. Among around 300,000 clones listed, roughly 91% were seen once. This specimen belongs to a study of blood T cell repertoires in COVID-19. Study background: COVID-19 samples from acute and convalescent phases originated in the United States, Italy and Spain. Sample material is recorded as cDNA or gDNA derived from T cells, B-cell-depleted T cells, or PBMCs.

In germline, CDR1 is SGHRS, CDR2 YFSETQ. The CDR3 covers 15 residues. V lost 6 bases and J lost 0, with 13 bases in between. This chain links TRBV5-1 with TRBJ1-3; D might be TRBD1 (5 bases). Sequencing was carried out using peripheral blood. The receptor comes from a man aged 50 or older with active or convalescent COVID-19. CDR3 nucleotides: TGCGCCAGCACTTCAGGACAAAGCTCTGGAAACACCATATATTTT. It translates to CASTSGQSSGNTIYF.